The source of this T cell receptor beta chain is a study of T cell repertoires in cytomegalovirus infection. V trimming: 4 bases; J trimming: 5 bases; junction bases outside the gene matches: 7. CDR3 length: 15 residues. CDR1 MNHEY and CDR2 SMNVEV come from the germline V gene (reference sequence). Each CDR3 protein gets one entry after TCRdb re-called the reads with MiXCR. The repertoire includes tens of thousands of distinct CDR3 sequences, about a fifth of them detected once, and around 90% sits in the top ten. Regarding this clonotype: As yet, its antigen is unknown.

V is TRBV27 and J is TRBJ2-7, with 11 positions matching TRBD1. The sample consisted of CD8+ T cells from cultured PBMCs, taken from culture after CMV antigen stimulation. This receptor was obtained from a human donor in good health (CMV status not recorded). Some clones in this sample may be carry-over from other donors' samples. The CDR3 region is CASSYSGQGVHEQYF. Here the CDR3 DNA reads TGTGCCAGCAGTTACTCGGGACAGGGGGTCCACGAGCAGTACTTC.